This T cell receptor (beta chain) is from a study of shared clonotypes between healthy human individuals. At the level of the study: The donor pool was made up of a couple of women and three men aged 18 to 49. CD4 naive and memory got three plates each, CD8 naive two, CD8 memory one.

As to this clone: Antigen unknown.

Study results and caveats: Limited genetic and exposure-history diversity came from having few donors.

Looked up from germline, CDR1 is WSHSY and CDR2 is SAAADI. The CDR3 sequence is 15 residues long. V dropped 3 bases and J dropped 5 bases, with 16 bases sitting between them. The protocol was immunoSEQ multiplex PCR, while the TCRdb copy is restricted to in-frame clones and leaves out a portion. The sample includes some 2,000,000 clones, roughly 94% of them seen just once. The source is a man between 18 and 35 years old in good health. The sequenced sample consisted of naive CD4+ T cells sorted from blood. Indicated subset: CD45RA+ positively selected. The chain carries TRBV10-2 and TRBJ2-5; the D gene could be TRBD1 or TRBD2 (6 bases each). CDR3 sequence reads: CASSDIGGPGETQYF. The CDR3 coding sequence is TGCGCCAGCAGTGATATTGGGGGGCCGGGGGAGACCCAGTACTTC.